The T cell receptor beta chain under discussion was sequenced for a study of OX40 agonist ivuxolimab in advanced cancers. Study-wide context: Patients' therapy was ivuxolimab, an antibody that acts as an agonist of OX40 (CD134). Earlier treatment with anti-PD-1, anti-PD-L1 or anti-CTLA-4 was permitted, and around 36% had received some.

This clone was observed a single time. What it binds is not known. CDR1 is SGHRS and CDR2 is YFSETQ in the germline V gene. V gave up 0 bases and J gave up 8 bases, with 8 bases separating them. There are 13 residues in the CDR3. Study results and caveats: Some nonresponders also had low normalized T-cell clonal expansion. CD8+ T cells were the subset that, on average, had more expanded clones than CD4+.

TCRdb's copy holds only in-frame clones and misses some; the assay was immunoSEQ multiplex PCR. The sample holds roughly 35,000 clones; under 80% are singletons and the top ten take over 9.5%. J is TRBJ1-4 and V is TRBV5-1; D is unclear. The clonotype comes from an adult with an advanced solid tumor such as melanoma, head and neck, liver or kidney cancer. The sequencing used CD4+ or CD8+ T cells sorted from blood, collected in a trial of the OX40 agonist ivuxolimab. The CDR3 DNA reads as TGCGCCAGCAGCTTGGCGGCCACAGAAAAACTGTTTTTT. As protein: CASSLAATEKLFF.